The sequence of this T cell receptor (beta chain) was determined in a study of post-analysis software for immune sequencing data. Study results and limitations: Controls showed significantly higher normalized Chao1 diversity than did multiple sclerosis patients.

This clonotype has a single count. Its cognate antigen is unknown. At one end, the junction sequence differs from germline, possibly due to a read error. Each TCR beta cDNA library carried unique molecular identifiers. Approximately 500,000 cDNA molecules were obtained from roughly 0.93 to 9.6 million T cells. From the PCR reads, TCRdb called clonotypes with MiXCR, one entry per CDR3 protein. In the table there are 700,000 to 900,000 distinct CDR3 sequences, more than 45% of which are singletons. This clonotype originated in a girl between 5 and 17 years old with multiple sclerosis. The sequenced sample was blood.

CDR3 protein: CASSLETSGVNEQYF. The CDR3 nucleotides read TGTGCTAGCAGCTTAGAGACTAGCGGTGTCAACGAGCAGTACTTC. The V call is TRBV7-8, the J call TRBJ2-7, with 9 nucleotides matching TRBD2. The germline gives CDR1 SGHVS, CDR2 FQNEAQ. The CDR3 is 15 amino acids. Supplemented by reference TRBV7-8 and TRBJ2-7, the full variable domain reads GAGVSQSPRYKVAKRGQDVALRCDPISGHVSLFWYQQALGQGPEFLTYFQNEAQLDKSGLPSDRFFAERPEGSVSTLKIQRTQQEDSAVYLCASSLETSGVNEQYFGPGTRLTVT.